A selection of T cell receptor beta chains follows, all from one sample in a study of cytomegalovirus exposure and HLA in healthy donors. Produced via immunoSEQ multiplex PCR; TCRdb's table is partial and in-frame only. The sample yields around 160,000 clones, 60% to 80% seen once. Sequencing used PBMCs. All receptors come from a middle-aged woman in good health and CMV-seropositive. Both conserved end residues are part of each CDR3. The D gene is left open where the match is weak. The listing skips clone size in some rows; elsewhere it reads once, few, many or a size class.

v_call: TRBV28; d_call: TRBD2; clone_size: -; j_call: TRBJ2-3; cdr3_aa: CASSLSTSGSRTDTQYF; cdr3_nt: TGTGCCAGCAGTTTATCGACTAGCGGATCCCGCACAGATACGCAGTATTTT
v_call: TRBV6-1; d_call: TRBD2; clone_size: -; j_call: TRBJ2-5; cdr3_aa: CASSELSGGAWETQYF; cdr3_nt: TGTGCCAGCAGTGAACTTAGCGGGGGGGCCTGGGAGACCCAGTACTTC
v_call: TRBV15; d_call: TRBD2; clone_size: -; j_call: TRBJ2-3; cdr3_aa: CATSSPGLAGTDTQYF; cdr3_nt: TGTGCCACCAGCAGCCCGGGACTAGCGGGGACAGATACGCAGTATTTT
v_call: TRBV7-6; d_call: TRBD2; clone_size: few; j_call: TRBJ2-7; cdr3_aa: CASSLASGTSRSYEQYF; cdr3_nt: TGTGCCAGCAGCTTGGCTAGCGGGACCTCTCGCTCCTACGAGCAGTACTTC
v_call: TRBV29-1; d_call: TRBD1; clone_size: -; j_call: TRBJ1-1; cdr3_aa: CSVAGQGNTEAFF; cdr3_nt: TGCAGCGTTGCGGGACAGGGTAACACTGAAGCTTTCTTT
v_call: TRBV9; d_call: TRBD2; clone_size: -; j_call: TRBJ2-2; cdr3_aa: CASSGSGGFTGELFF; cdr3_nt: TGTGCCAGCAGCGGTAGCGGGGGGTTCACCGGGGAGCTGTTTTTT
v_call: TRBV28; d_call: TRBD1; clone_size: -; j_call: TRBJ1-5; cdr3_aa: CASSLLEGAANQPQHF; cdr3_nt: TGTGCCAGCAGTTTACTCGAGGGGGCCGCTAATCAGCCCCAGCATTTT
v_call: TRBV11-1; d_call: TRBD1; clone_size: -; j_call: TRBJ2-7; cdr3_aa: CASSLGTASYEQYF; cdr3_nt: TGTGCCAGCAGCCTGGGGACAGCTTCCTACGAGCAGTACTTC
v_call: TRBV7-2; d_call: -; clone_size: -; j_call: TRBJ1-1; cdr3_aa: CASSKTLRGTEAFF; cdr3_nt: TGTGCCAGCAGCAAGACACTCAGAGGGACTGAAGCTTTCTTT
v_call: TRBV10-3; d_call: -; clone_size: -; j_call: TRBJ2-1; cdr3_aa: CATGDNEQFF; cdr3_nt: TGTGCCACCGGAGACAATGAGCAGTTCTTC
v_call: TRBV11-2; d_call: -; clone_size: -; j_call: TRBJ1-2; cdr3_aa: CASSEQERSLYGYTF; cdr3_nt: TGTGCCAGCAGCGAACAGGAAAGGTCCCTCTATGGCTACACCTTC
v_call: TRBV5-1; d_call: TRBD1; clone_size: few; j_call: TRBJ1-1; cdr3_aa: CASSLASARGCEAFF; cdr3_nt: TGCGCCAGCAGCTTGGCATCCGCCAGGGGGTGTGAAGCTTTCTTT
v_call: TRBV5-1; d_call: TRBD2; clone_size: -; j_call: TRBJ2-1; cdr3_aa: CASSAGLAGGRGYNEQFF; cdr3_nt: TGCGCCAGCAGCGCTGGACTAGCGGGGGGCCGGGGCTACAATGAGCAGTTCTTC
v_call: TRBV30; d_call: TRBD1; clone_size: -; j_call: TRBJ1-1; cdr3_aa: CAWLQGANTEAFF; cdr3_nt: TGTGCCTGGTTACAGGGGGCTAACACTGAAGCTTTCTTT
v_call: TRBV7-9; d_call: -; clone_size: -; j_call: TRBJ2-3; cdr3_aa: CASSGGRAHTDTQYF; cdr3_nt: TGTGCCAGCAGCGGCGGCAGGGCCCACACAGATACGCAGTATTTT
v_call: TRBV9; d_call: -; clone_size: -; j_call: TRBJ2-7; cdr3_aa: CASSPWDNSYEQYF; cdr3_nt: TGCGCCAGCAGCCCTTGGGACAACTCCTACGAGCAGTACTTC
v_call: TRBV2; d_call: TRBD2; clone_size: -; j_call: TRBJ2-5; cdr3_aa: CASSWTSGVGGETQYF; cdr3_nt: TGTGCCAGCAGTTGGACTAGCGGGGTCGGTGGGGAGACCCAGTACTTC
v_call: TRBV4-2; d_call: -; clone_size: -; j_call: TRBJ1-5; cdr3_aa: CASSQDGAGDQPQHF; cdr3_nt: TGTGCCAGCAGCCAAGATGGGGCAGGGGATCAGCCCCAGCATTTT
v_call: TRBV5-4; d_call: -; clone_size: -; j_call: TRBJ2-1; cdr3_aa: CASSSNYKNEQFF; cdr3_nt: TGTGCCAGCAGCTCAAATTACAAGAATGAGCAGTTCTTC
v_call: TRBV9; d_call: TRBD1; clone_size: -; j_call: TRBJ2-2; cdr3_aa: CASSARQGGTGELFF; cdr3_nt: TGTGCCAGCAGCGCCCGACAGGGTGGCACCGGGGAGCTGTTTTTT
v_call: TRBV5-1; d_call: -; clone_size: -; j_call: TRBJ1-1; cdr3_aa: CASSWGEGTEAFF; cdr3_nt: TGCGCCAGCAGTTGGGGAGAGGGCACTGAAGCTTTCTTT
v_call: TRBV19; d_call: TRBD1; clone_size: -; j_call: TRBJ2-1; cdr3_aa: CASSTGTGSNEQFF; cdr3_nt: TGTGCCAGTAGTACCGGGACAGGGTCCAATGAGCAGTTCTTC
v_call: TRBV6-1; d_call: TRBD1; clone_size: few; j_call: TRBJ1-1; cdr3_aa: CASIPTGVATEAFF; cdr3_nt: TGTGCCAGCATTCCGACAGGGGTAGCCACTGAAGCTTTCTTT
v_call: TRBV7-9; d_call: -; clone_size: -; j_call: TRBJ1-1; cdr3_aa: CASSLGWEIMNTEAFF; cdr3_nt: TGTGCCAGCAGCTTAGGATGGGAGATCATGAACACTGAAGCTTTCTTT
v_call: TRBV6-1; d_call: -; clone_size: -; j_call: TRBJ1-5; cdr3_aa: CASRENSNQPQHF; cdr3_nt: TGTGCCAGCAGGGAGAATAGCAATCAGCCCCAGCATTTT
v_call: TRBV19; d_call: -; clone_size: -; j_call: TRBJ1-6; cdr3_aa: CASSIQMGGYSPLHF; cdr3_nt: TGTGCCAGTAGTATCCAAATGGGGGGATATTCACCCCTCCACTTT
v_call: TRBV2; d_call: -; clone_size: -; j_call: TRBJ1-1; cdr3_aa: CASRGGRNTEAFF; cdr3_nt: TGTGCCAGCAGGGGGGGGAGGAACACTGAAGCTTTCTTT
v_call: TRBV11-2; d_call: -; clone_size: -; j_call: TRBJ2-1; cdr3_aa: CASTDRPNEQFF; cdr3_nt: TGTGCCAGCACCGACAGGCCCAATGAGCAGTTCTTC
v_call: TRBV19; d_call: TRBD1; clone_size: once; j_call: TRBJ1-6; cdr3_aa: CASRGDSQGSPLHF; cdr3_nt: TGTGCCAGTAGGGGGGACAGCCAAGGTTCACCCCTCCACTTT
v_call: TRBV9; d_call: TRBD1; clone_size: -; j_call: TRBJ2-2; cdr3_aa: CASSPRTGIASGELFF; cdr3_nt: TGTGCCAGCAGCCCTCGGACAGGGATAGCATCGGGGGAGCTGTTTTTT
v_call: TRBV9; d_call: TRBD1; clone_size: -; j_call: TRBJ1-3; cdr3_aa: CASSEGGRQGRNTIYF; cdr3_nt: TGTGCCAGCAGCGAAGGGGGGAGACAGGGCAGAAACACCATATATTTT
v_call: TRBV4-2; d_call: TRBD1; clone_size: few; j_call: TRBJ1-1; cdr3_aa: CASSQDGTGSLGAFF; cdr3_nt: TGTGCCAGCAGCCAAGATGGGACAGGATCCCTAGGAGCTTTCTTT
v_call: TRBV6-1; d_call: -; clone_size: -; j_call: TRBJ1-5; cdr3_aa: CASSERDRSHQPQHF; cdr3_nt: TGTGCCAGCAGTGAAAGAGACAGGTCGCATCAGCCCCAGCATTTT